The 20 T cell receptor beta chains below come from one sample, sequenced in a study of cytomegalovirus exposure and HLA in healthy donors. PCR involved 60 Vbeta and 13 Jbeta primers. Some clones are missing from TCRdb's copy, which holds only in-frame ones; the method was immunoSEQ multiplex PCR. This table holds about 100,000 clones, roughly 85% found once. The sequenced material came from PBMCs. The receptors were gathered from a woman between 35 and 50 years old in good health and CMV-seronegative.

This clone was counted between two and nine times. This chain uses TRBV9 with TRBJ1-1, with TRBD1 matching 7 bases. J gave up 0 bases and V 3 bases, and 8 bases lay outside the gene matches. The CDR3 is made up of 16 amino acids. The germline CDR1 and CDR2 sequences are SGDLS and YYNGEE. Here the CDR3 DNA reads TGTGCCAGCAGCGAGGACAGGAAACCTATGAACACTGAAGCTTTCTTT. It specifies CASSEDRKPMNTEAFF.

CDR3 residues: CATSRAGEAYEQYF. The CDR3 nucleotides read TGTGCCACTAGCCGAGCGGGAGAGGCCTACGAGCAGTACTTC. The rearrangement joins TRBV2 to TRBJ2-7; 8 bases are a match to TRBD2. V gave up 10 bases and J gave up 2 bases; unmatched junction bases: 10. The CDR3 loop spans 14 amino acids. From germline, CDR1 is SNHLY and CDR2 FYNNEI.

The CDR3 bases are TGTGCCAGCAGCGCGGCCACCGGGACAGAGTTCAATGAGCAGTTCTTC. Protein product: CASSAATGTEFNEQFF. The rearrangement joins TRBV9 to TRBJ2-1; 7 positions match TRBD1. Per the germline V gene, CDR1 is SGDLS and CDR2 is YYNGEE. Losses at the gene ends were 3 bases for V and 6 bases for J; bases not matched to a gene: 12. There are 16 residues in the CDR3.

The V call is TRBV30, the J call TRBJ1-5; no clear D gene. The CDR3 totals 13 residues. V shed 0 bases and J shed 6 bases, with 9 bases lying between them. Germline CDR1 is GTSNPN and CDR2 is SVGIG (reference sequence). The DNA of the CDR3 is TGTGCCTGGAGTGTACGGTCCGTTCAGCCCCAGCATTTT. Encoded protein: CAWSVRSVQPQHF.

The V gene is TRBV11-2, the J gene TRBJ2-2; D gene unclear. The CDR3 sequence is 14 residues long. Germline V CDR1 and CDR2: SGHAT, FQNNGV. V lost 3 bases and J lost 3, with 8 bases in between. The CDR3 DNA sequence: TGTGCCAGCAGCTTTCTCCGGGACACCGGGGAGCTGTTTTTT. Translating gives CASSFLRDTGELFF.

The J gene is TRBJ2-1, the V gene TRBV27, with TRBD2 matching 9 bases. V shed 0 bases, J shed 7 bases, and the junction held 7 bases outside the gene matches. This CDR3 region has 16 residues. CDR1 and CDR2 (germline): MNHEY, SMNVEV (reference sequence). CDR3 DNA sequence: TGTGCCAGCAGTTTATCGACGACTAGCGGAAGGAATGAGCAGTTCTTC. Translated: CASSLSTTSGRNEQFF.

The chain joins TRBV5-6 to TRBJ1-2; 7 positions match TRBD1. There are 14 residues in the CDR3. The J segment lost 4 bases and the V segment lost 4 bases, leaving 7 bases of the junction unmatched. CDR1 and CDR2 (germline): SGHDT, YYEEEE. The CDR3 is CASSIVRGFYGYTF. CDR3 sequence (DNA): TGTGCCAGCAGCATCGTCAGGGGGTTCTATGGCTACACCTTC.

The V call is TRBV28, the J call TRBJ1-1, with D hard to call. Germline values: CDR1 MDHEN, CDR2 SYDVKM. There are 14 residues in the CDR3. The V end was cut by 7 bases, the J end by 1 base, with 13 bases between. CDR3 residues: CASTLGGRNTEAFF. CDR3 nucleotides: TGTGCCAGCACCTTAGGCGGAAGGAACACTGAAGCTTTCTTT.

This clone occurred a few times. The rearrangement uses TRBV7-6 and TRBJ2-1, with 15 bases fitting TRBD2. CDR1 is SGHVS, CDR2 FNYEAQ, per germline. The CDR3 is 15 amino acids. V shed 10 bases, J shed 4 bases, and the junction held 5 bases outside the gene matches. In DNA form, the CDR3 reads TGTGCCACCTCGGGGACTAGCGGGGGGTACAATGAGCAGTTCTTC. Translating gives CATSGTSGGYNEQFF. Based on the CDR3 plus reference TRBV7-6 and TRBJ2-1, the full variable domain is GAGVSQSPRYKVTKRGQDVALRCDPISGHVSLYWYRQALGQGPEFLTYFNYEAQQDKSGLPNDRFSAERPEGSISTLTIQRTEQRDSAMYRCATSGTSGGYNEQFFGPGTRLTVL.

The rearrangement links TRBV6-5 to TRBJ1-1; 7 bases map to TRBD1. The CDR3 is 12 residues long. Germline V lookup: CDR1 MNHEY, CDR2 SVGAGI. Trimming took 5 bases from V and 10 from J; bases not matched to a gene: 7. CDR3 sequence reads: CASSPTTGRAFF. The CDR3 nucleotides are TGTGCCAGCAGTCCGACGACAGGGAGAGCTTTCTTT.

The chain carries TRBV5-1 and TRBJ2-2; perhaps TRBD2 as D (5 bases). The length of the CDR3 is 17 residues. Germline V gene sequence: CDR1 SGHRS, CDR2 YFSETQ. V lost 1 base and J lost 0, with 13 bases in between. In DNA form, the CDR3 reads TGCGCCAGCAGCTTGTTTCCCACGACTACGAACACCGGGGAGCTGTTTTTT. Protein sequence: CASSLFPTTTNTGELFF.

This sequence joins TRBV18 and TRBJ1-1, with a tentative D call TRBD1 (5 bases). The CDR3 totals 13 residues. V lost 6 bases and J 7 bases, leaving 15 bases between the germline ends. The V gene's germline CDR1 is KGHSH and CDR2 LQKENI. The CDR3 sequence is CASSLSGAGEAFF. CDR3 DNA sequence: TGTGCCAGCTCCTTAAGTGGGGCCGGTGAAGCTTTCTTT. Together with reference TRBV18 and TRBJ1-1, the CDR3 gives the full variable domain: NAGVMQNPRHLVRRRGQEARLRCSPMKGHSHVYWYRQLPEEGLKFMVYLQKENIIDESGMPKERFSAEFPKEGPSILRIQQVVRGDSAAYFCASSLSGAGEAFFGQGTRLTVV.

CDR3 sequence reads: CASSQTLAGGIVITDTQYF. The CDR3 nucleotides read TGCGCCAGCAGCCAAACATTAGCGGGAGGTATAGTAATCACAGATACGCAGTATTTT. The chain couples TRBV4-1 to TRBJ2-3; 10 bases line up with TRBD2. CDR3 size: 19 residues. V shed 2 bases, J shed 2 bases, and the junction held 13 bases outside the gene matches. Germline CDR1 MGHRA, CDR2 YSYEKL.

The rearrangement joins TRBV28 to TRBJ2-7, with 8 nucleotides matching TRBD1. Germline V gives CDR1 MDHEN, CDR2 SYDVKM. Losses at the gene ends were 4 bases for V and 4 bases for J; bases not matched to a gene: 6. The length of the CDR3 is 14 residues. CDR3 bases: TGTGCCAGCAGTTCAAGACAGGGGCGGTACGAGCAGTACTTC. Translated, it gives CASSSRQGRYEQYF.

The chain carries TRBV6-5 and TRBJ2-7, with 7 bases lining up with TRBD1. Per the germline V gene, CDR1 is MNHEY and CDR2 is SVGAGI. This CDR3 region has 14 residues. J gave up 4 bases and V 2 bases, and 5 bases lay outside the gene matches. CDR3: CASSYESGQYEQYF. As DNA, the CDR3 is TGTGCCAGCAGTTACGAATCGGGACAGTACGAGCAGTACTTC.

The V call is TRBV10-3, the J call TRBJ2-1, with D possibly being TRBD1 (5 bases). V was trimmed by 0 bases and J by 7 bases, leaving 10 bases between them. The germline gives CDR1 ENHRY, CDR2 SYGVKD. CDR3 length equals 14 residues. The CDR3 region is CAISESGEGNEQFF. DNA for the CDR3: TGTGCCATCAGTGAGTCAGGGGAAGGGAATGAGCAGTTCTTC.

V usage is TRBV4-3 and J usage is TRBJ2-7; tentative D call: TRBD1 (8 bases). This CDR3 is 14 amino acids long. Trimming pared 5 bases from V and 2 bases from J, leaving 13 bases between. Germline V gives CDR1 LGHNA, CDR2 YSLEER. The CDR3 region has the DNA TGCGCCAGCAGCACTACAGGGGGGGCCTACGAGCAGTACTTC. It is translated as CASSTTGGAYEQYF.

The V gene is TRBV6-1, the J gene TRBJ1-4; tentatively, D is TRBD1 (5 bases). This CDR3 comprises 15 residues. Germline V CDR1 and CDR2: MNHNS, SASEGT. V was clipped by 4 bases and J by 0 bases, with 9 bases between them. The DNA of the CDR3 is TGTGCCAGCAGTGCCCAGACAGCAACTAATGAAAAACTGTTTTTT. Protein sequence: CASSAQTATNEKLFF.

In regard to this clone: One junction end does not reproduce the germline sequence, and a read error may be involved. The gene calls are TRBV7-9 and TRBJ1-1; 7 bases agree with TRBD1. Germline CDR1 and CDR2: SEHNR and FQNEAQ (reference sequence). This CDR3 region has 15 residues. The CDR3 coding sequence is TGTTCCAGCAGGCCCCGTACAGGGGAGGACACTGAAGCTTTCTTT. Its translation is CSSRPRTGEDTEAFF. Full variable domain (remainder filled in from reference TRBV7-9 and TRBJ1-1): DTGVSQNPRHKITKRGQNVTFRCDPISEHNRLYWYRQTLGQGPEFLTYFQNEAQLEKSRLLSDRFSAERPKGSFSTLEIQRTEQGDSAMYLCSSRPRTGEDTEAFFGQGTRLTVV.

The J gene is TRBJ2-1, the V gene TRBV28; D is unclear. This CDR3 is 11 amino acids long. V lost 6 bases and J lost 6, with 6 bases in between. Germline V lookup: CDR1 MDHEN, CDR2 SYDVKM. The CDR3 DNA is TGTGCCAGCAGGATACTCAATGAGCAGTTCTTC. This codes for CASRILNEQFF.